This T cell receptor (beta chain) emerged from a study of cytomegalovirus exposure and HLA in healthy donors. The PCR ran on 60 Vbeta and 13 Jbeta primers. Repertoires were generated with immunoSEQ multiplex PCR, while TCRdb's copy carries only in-frame clones and drops some. Here the sample spans some 130,000 clones, 70% to 85% being singletons. With 4 bases removed from V and 3 bases from J, the gap between germline ends came to 17 bases. This CDR3 has 16 residues. The germline gives CDR1 SGHDT, CDR2 YYEEEE. This TCR came from a male donor in good health and CMV-seropositive. The sequencing input was PBMCs. The rearrangement uses TRBV5-6 and TRBJ2-1; the D gene is possibly TRBD2 (5 bases). Written as DNA, the CDR3 is TGTGCCAGCAGCCCCTCCCTAGAGGGATTCTACAATGAGCAGTTCTTC. This gives the protein CASSPSLEGFYNEQFF. Looking up the rest from reference TRBV5-6 and TRBJ2-1 gives the full variable domain: DAGVTQSPTHLIKTRGQQVTLRCSPKSGHDTVSWYQQALGQGPQFIFQYYEEEERQRGNFPDRFSGHQFPNYSSELNVNALLLGDSALYLCASSPSLEGFYNEQFFGPGTRLTVL.